This T cell receptor (beta chain) was documented in a study of response to subunit inactivated influenza vaccine. Study findings and constraints: T cells newly recruited by each seasonal influenza vaccination are few, the authors suggested.

Concerning this clonotype itself: Antigen: not known.

TCRdb fed the RT-PCR reads into MiXCR, producing one record per CDR3 protein. The sample gives 530,000 or so distinct CDR3 sequences, approximately 12% of which show up once; roughly a tenth is in the top ten. Per germline, CDR1 SGHKS and CDR2 YYEKEE (reference sequence). The CDR3 covers 14 residues. V was cut by 8 bases and J by 3 bases, with 18 bases left in between. This clonotype originated in a man aged 50 to 60 who received an inactivated influenza vaccine. The chain links TRBV5-5 to TRBJ2-7; D possibly corresponds to TRBD2 (6 bases). The sequencing here drew on PBMCs from blood, taken on the day of vaccination. This CDR3 is CARSRGTDSYEQYF. The CDR3 DNA is TGTGCCAGGAGCCGCGGGACCGATAGCTACGAGCAGTACTTC.